This T cell receptor (beta chain) was found in a study of cytomegalovirus exposure and HLA in healthy donors (TCRdb year 2017). Concerning the study at large: In an earlier analysis of some 550 of the donors, 276 Gb of sequence data and 117 million unique TCR beta sequences from 150 million to 200 million T cells were reported. High-throughput TCR immunosequencing, statistical association of individual TCRs with disease status, and machine learning were combined to predict cytomegalovirus infection status. The number of typed donors differed by locus: about 629-640 for A, B, C, DRB1 and DQB1; roughly 510 for DQA1; 606 for DPA1; and roughly 450 for DPB1. The study was designed to test whether signatures of past pathogen exposure could be identified by cataloging public T cell receptors. To decide whether each TCR beta V gene segment behaved as functional or pseudogenic, an earlier analysis of 587 of the donors relied on high-throughput TCR beta sequencing. Along with the roughly 670-subject first cohort, a separate validation cohort of over a hundred different subjects was used. Roughly 5 DR-DQ haplotypes were handled as single units for association and clustering because linkage in the cohort was strong. Every discovery cohort repertoire had been produced on one sequencing platform. A later analysis re-analyzed previously published TCR beta repertoires from 650 to 800 donors and added high-resolution HLA genotyping to study TCR occurrence patterns. HLA typing covered class I and class II loci at four-digit resolution. In a later genetic analysis, genome-wide SNP genotypes for about 55% of the roughly 670 donors were used, and that subset was treated as a discovery cohort. An early release covering 550 to 650 HLA-typed donors comprised 250 to 350 gigabases of sequencing data and roughly 85 million unique TCR sequences. Donor age, sex, ethnicity and CMV serostatus were compiled alongside the repertoire data. In the later analysis, no new phenotypic data were used to find candidate immune exposures; instead, reliance was placed on TCR beta sequences and their occurrence across donors. The study profiled the T cell repertoires of 550 to 700 subjects by immunosequencing and related them to cytomegalovirus serostatus. Among the roughly 400 genotyped donors, roughly 80% belonged to the genetic ancestry cluster associated with self-reported Caucasian donors. On average, roughly 240,000 unique TCR beta nucleotide sequences were sequenced per donor among about 400 genotyped donors of the cohort, with about 19% of those sequences being non-productive. Study-wide conclusions, independent of this receptor: Specific HLA alleles were associated with over 15,000 TCR beta sequences at a false discovery rate of 0.05 in a later analysis. Presence/absence analyses assumed roughly uniform sequencing depth across donors, an assumption that may not hold. Some IMGT-functional V segments, including TRBV6-2 and TRBV6-3, could not be distinguished by the 87-base-pair reads and were therefore excluded. In an earlier analysis of some 500 of the donors, most TCR beta V segments were observed in productive rearrangements about 90% or about 30% of the time, broadly matching IMGT annotations. Linkage disequilibrium might explain the correlated functional status among segregating V segments, but an unknown experimental factor could not be ruled out. In a later genetic analysis, fewer N-insertions in productive TCRs were reported among donors in an Asian-associated ancestry cluster than the approximately 670-donor mean. V-gene and J-gene trimming of TCR beta chains was associated with a missense DCLRE1C variant in a later genetic analysis, and the association was replicated in an independent cohort. A group of highly shared sequence variants was considered likely to be a technical artifact of the sequencing pipeline. In a later analysis, HLA-associated TCR beta chains showed more clonal expansion and lower generation probabilities than non-associated chains that were equally common. A later analysis reported that several top co-occurrence clusters appeared linked to parvovirus B19, influenza, CMV and Epstein-Barr virus. Because HLA typing was missing for some donors at each locus, association tests included only the typed subset. In a later analysis, the rate of TCR association differed among HLA loci, with DRB1 alleles having the most associated TCRs and HLA-C alleles having the fewest. A further reported finding was that TCR beta sequences accurately predicted the HLA-A and HLA-B alleles for most subjects in the first cohort. Across donors, most TCR sequences were observed very rarely, whereas some public TCRs were present in many individuals. Because counts were too low, about 18 rarely observed V segments, including chromosome 9 orphons, were left out of the earlier analysis of a few hundred of the donors. The classifier was reported to diagnose cytomegalovirus status with high specificity and sensitivity in both the original cohort and the validation cohort. CMV serostatus was the only immune exposure information available for the cohort. In the study, 150 to 200 TCR beta chains were listed as associated with cytomegalovirus. In vitro tests confirmed that three of the cytomegalovirus-associated TCR beta chains recognize cytomegalovirus antigens. Strong co-occurrence of HLA alleles, especially DR and DQ, made assigning TCR associations to individual alleles difficult. This cohort had only TCR beta chains sequenced, and the lack of alpha or paired-chain data limited which features could be detected. Most CMV-associated TCR beta chains appeared to be HLA-restricted in a later analysis, and the HLA associations seemed to be driven largely by CMV exposure. It was suggested by the authors that the approach could potentially be generalized to other disease states and immunological phenotypes.

The library was prepared using the immunoSEQ multiplex PCR assay. For the multiplex PCR, a mixture combining 60 forward primers for TCR Vbeta segments and 13 reverse primers for TCR Jbeta segments was used. A multiplex PCR assay on genomic DNA amplified the CDR3 region of rearranged TCR beta genes. The amplified TCR beta libraries were sequenced on the Illumina HiSeq System as 87-base-pair reads. Concerning the study's data processing: Across the roughly 600 repertoires, a later analysis counted roughly 84 million unique TCR beta chains, 9 million to 14 million of which were shared by at least two donors. To remove PCR and sequencing errors, raw reads were error-corrected and collapsed into unique sequences using a nearest-neighbor algorithm that merged closely related sequences. V, D and J gene segments were assigned by aligning CDR3 sequences to IMGT reference sequences. For a sequence to be retained, a match of at least six nucleotides was required to both a V gene segment and a J gene segment. Rearrangements were classified as productive when the CDR3 lacked stop codons and remained in frame with V and J, and all other rearrangements were classified as non-productive. Following IMGT convention, CDR3 was defined as the stretch from the second conserved V-encoded cysteine to the conserved J-encoded phenylalanine. Sequences without an unambiguous match to a single V gene segment were excluded from the earlier analysis of a few hundred of the donors. An earlier analysis of a few hundred of the donors called V segments functional above 56.7% productive rearrangements and segregating when the between-donor standard deviation exceeded 5%. A statistical classification framework was developed to diagnose cytomegalovirus status using the catalog of TCR beta chain sequences. V and J gene assignment, in a later analysis, came from comparing TCR nucleotide sequences with IMGT/GENE-DB human TR gene sequences. In a later analysis, CDR3 sequences and most-parsimonious VDJ recombination scenarios were assigned using the TCRdist pipeline. In a later analysis, each TCR beta chain was defined by its CDR3 amino acid sequence together with its V-gene family, and reads lacking a unique V-gene family were excluded. In a later analysis, around 650 highly shared, low-generation-probability nucleotide sequences were removed to address suspected cross-contamination and a sequencing artifact. In a later analysis, a clonal expansion index was calculated for each public chain from normalized within-repertoire ranks of inferred template counts. In a later analysis, generation probabilities were computed using a VDJ recombination model fitted to out-of-frame rearrangements, and the results were checked against IGoR. In a later analysis, TCR-TCR, TCR-HLA and TCR-CMV co-occurrence was scored with hypergeometric tests, and a repertoire-size bias correction was applied to TCR pairs. In a later analysis, false discovery rates were estimated by permuting HLA or CMV assignments 20 times. A later analysis grouped co-occurring TCRs with DBSCAN, adding TCRdist sequence similarity when clustering within HLA-allele-positive subsets. Repertoires with fewer than 30,000 or more than 120,000 public chains were left out of co-occurrence clustering, as were four to six repertoires with anomalous nucleotide sharing. The source is immuneACCESS, and TCRdb retained only in-frame sequences with V and J called. Part of the clones is not carried over; for the studies checked, unresolved V genes explain less than half of this, and the remainder is unexplained. The DNA was the basis for D and trimming; V, J and clone size are from that table. The sample table lists 110,000 to 150,000 clones, 76% of them with a count of one. Under 4.5% of the sample goes to the ten largest clones.

This clone was detected only a few times. Its antigen is unknown. The input lacks base qualities; no much larger clone sits a single base away. In total, around 600 healthy bone marrow donors made up the cohort. At the time of sampling, all cohort members were nominally healthy, though unrecorded immune exposures were likely present. The donor tested CMV seronegative and was one of the 352 seronegative cohort members. Each donor provided a peripheral blood sample, and peripheral blood mononuclear cells were used for TCR beta sequencing. Genomic DNA was extracted from the blood cell samples with the Qiagen DNeasy Blood Extraction Kit. For CDR1 and CDR2, the germline V gene lists KGHSH and LQKENI. V and J are truncated by 11 bases and 1 base respectively, leaving an intervening sequence of 12 bases. The CDR3 numbers 12 residues from cysteine through phenylalanine. Only CDR3 DNA is held: 36 bases, read in frame from base 1.

The chain joins TRBV18 to TRBJ2-7; TRBD1 is a possible D gene, resting on 6 matching bases. The clonotype was recovered from a man aged 18-30 years in good health and CMV-seronegative. Sequenced input: PBMCs. The DNA sequence follows: TGTGCCGGGGGCAGGGGATCCTACGAGCAGTACTTC. Its protein product is CAGGRGSYEQYF.